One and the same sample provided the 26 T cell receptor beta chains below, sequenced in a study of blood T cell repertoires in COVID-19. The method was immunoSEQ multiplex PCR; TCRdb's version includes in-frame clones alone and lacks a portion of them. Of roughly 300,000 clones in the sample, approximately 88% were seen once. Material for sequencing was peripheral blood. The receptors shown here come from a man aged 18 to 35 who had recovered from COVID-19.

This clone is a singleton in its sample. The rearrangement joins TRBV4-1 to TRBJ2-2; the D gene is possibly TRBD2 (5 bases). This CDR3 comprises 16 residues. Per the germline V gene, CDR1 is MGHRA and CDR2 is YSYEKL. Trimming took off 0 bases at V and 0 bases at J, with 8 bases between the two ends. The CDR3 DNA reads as TGCGCCAGCAGCCAAGAATCAGCGGCGAACACCGGGGAGCTGTTTTTT. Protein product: CASSQESAANTGELFF.

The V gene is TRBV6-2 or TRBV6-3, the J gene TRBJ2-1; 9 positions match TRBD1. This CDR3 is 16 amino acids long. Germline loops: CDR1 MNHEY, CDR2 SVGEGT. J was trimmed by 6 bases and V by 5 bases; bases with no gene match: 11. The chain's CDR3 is CASSRPGQGRSNEQFF. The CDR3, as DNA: TGTGCCAGCAGTCGTCCGGGACAGGGTCGTAGCAATGAGCAGTTCTTC.

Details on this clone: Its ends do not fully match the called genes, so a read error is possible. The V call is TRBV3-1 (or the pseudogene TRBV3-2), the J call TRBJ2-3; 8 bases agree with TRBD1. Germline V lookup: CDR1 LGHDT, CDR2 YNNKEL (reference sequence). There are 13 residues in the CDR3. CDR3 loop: CASSQGVSFGQGF. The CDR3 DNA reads TGTGCCAGCAGCCAAGGGGTCTCGTTCGGACAGGGCTTT.

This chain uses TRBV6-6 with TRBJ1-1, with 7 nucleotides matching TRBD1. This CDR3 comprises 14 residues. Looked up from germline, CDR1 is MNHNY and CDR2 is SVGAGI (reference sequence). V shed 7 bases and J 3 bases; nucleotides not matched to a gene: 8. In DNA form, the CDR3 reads TGTGCCAGCACCCAGGGGCAGGGGGACACTGAAGCTTTCTTT. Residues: CASTQGQGDTEAFF.

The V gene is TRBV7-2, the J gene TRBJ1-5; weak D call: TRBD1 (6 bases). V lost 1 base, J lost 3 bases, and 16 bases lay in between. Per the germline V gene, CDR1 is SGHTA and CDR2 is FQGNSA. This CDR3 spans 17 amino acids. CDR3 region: CASSLGLTGSDNQPQHF. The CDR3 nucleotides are TGTGCCAGCAGCTTAGGCCTAACAGGGTCAGACAATCAGCCCCAGCATTTT.

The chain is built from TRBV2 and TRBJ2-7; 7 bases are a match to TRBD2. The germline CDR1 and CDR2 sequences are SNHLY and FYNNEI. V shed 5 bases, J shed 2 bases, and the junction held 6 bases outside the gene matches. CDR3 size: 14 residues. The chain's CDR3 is CASSSWTRAYEQYF. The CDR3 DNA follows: TGTGCCAGCAGTTCCTGGACTAGAGCCTACGAGCAGTACTTC.

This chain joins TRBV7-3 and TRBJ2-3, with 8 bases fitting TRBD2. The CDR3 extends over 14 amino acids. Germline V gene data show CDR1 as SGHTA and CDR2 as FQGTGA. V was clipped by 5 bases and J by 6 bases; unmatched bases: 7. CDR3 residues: CASSLGLAGDTQYF. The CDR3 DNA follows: TGTGCCAGCAGCCTAGGACTAGCAGGGGATACGCAGTATTTT.

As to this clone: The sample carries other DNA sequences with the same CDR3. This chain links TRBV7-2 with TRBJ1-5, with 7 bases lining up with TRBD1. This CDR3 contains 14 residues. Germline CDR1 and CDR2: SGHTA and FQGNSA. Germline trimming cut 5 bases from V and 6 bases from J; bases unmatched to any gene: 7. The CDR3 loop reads CASSLGQGGQPQHF. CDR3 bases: TGTGCCAGCAGCCTGGGGCAGGGGGGTCAGCCCCAGCATTTT.

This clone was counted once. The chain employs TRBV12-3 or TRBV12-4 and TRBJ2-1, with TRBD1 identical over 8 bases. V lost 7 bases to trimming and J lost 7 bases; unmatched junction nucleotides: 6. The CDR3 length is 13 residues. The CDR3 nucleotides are TGTGCCAGCACCAAGGACAGGGCAAATGAGCAGTTCTTC. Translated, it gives CASTKDRANEQFF.

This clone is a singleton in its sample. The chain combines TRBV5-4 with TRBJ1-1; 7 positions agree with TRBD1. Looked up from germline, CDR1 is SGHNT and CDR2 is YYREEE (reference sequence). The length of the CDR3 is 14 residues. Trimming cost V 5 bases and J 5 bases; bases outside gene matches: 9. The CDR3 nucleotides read TGTGCCAGCAGGTTTGACAGGGCGGGAACTGAAGCTTTCTTT. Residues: CASRFDRAGTEAFF.

CDR3 residues: CASSQQETQYF. CDR3 sequence (DNA): TGTGCCAGCAGCCAACAGGAGACCCAGTACTTC. J is TRBJ2-5 and V is TRBV4-2; D remains ambiguous. This CDR3 region has 11 residues. V gave up 2 bases and J gave up 5 bases, with 3 bases separating them. Germline CDR1 LGHNA, CDR2 YNFKEQ.

CDR3 DNA sequence: TGTGCCAGCAGTCAAGGAGCAGATACGCAGTATTTT. Its protein is CASSQGADTQYF. V usage is TRBV6-6 and J usage is TRBJ2-3; D unclear. The CDR3 spans 12 residues. Trimming cost V 5 bases and J 4 bases, with 7 bases left between them. CDR1 and CDR2 from the germline V gene are MNHNY and SVGAGI (reference sequence).

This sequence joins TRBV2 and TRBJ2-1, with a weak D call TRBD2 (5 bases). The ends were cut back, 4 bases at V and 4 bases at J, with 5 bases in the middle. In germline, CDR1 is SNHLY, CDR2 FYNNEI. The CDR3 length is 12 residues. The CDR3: CASSGTYNEQFF. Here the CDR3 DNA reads TGTGCCAGCAGTGGGACTTACAATGAGCAGTTCTTC. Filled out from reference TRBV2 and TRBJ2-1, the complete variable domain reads EPEVTQTPSHQVTQMGQEVILRCVPISNHLYFYWYRQILGQKVEFLVSFYNNEISEKSEIFDDQFSVERPDGSNFTLKIRSTKLEDSAMYFCASSGTYNEQFFGPGTRLTVL.

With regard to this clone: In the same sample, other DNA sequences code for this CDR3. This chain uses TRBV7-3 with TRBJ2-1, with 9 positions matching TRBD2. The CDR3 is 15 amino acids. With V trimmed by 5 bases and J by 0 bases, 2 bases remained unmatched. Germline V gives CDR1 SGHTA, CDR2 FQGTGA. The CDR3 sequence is CASSLSGGSYNEQFF. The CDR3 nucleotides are TGTGCCAGCAGCCTTAGCGGGGGCTCCTACAATGAGCAGTTCTTC.

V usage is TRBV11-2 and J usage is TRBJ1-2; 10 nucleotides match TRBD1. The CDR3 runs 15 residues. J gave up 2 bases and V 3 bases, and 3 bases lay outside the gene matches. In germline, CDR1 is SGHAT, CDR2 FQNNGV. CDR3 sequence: CASSFDRGHNYGYTF. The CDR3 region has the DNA TGTGCCAGCAGCTTCGACAGGGGGCACAACTATGGCTACACCTTC.

CDR3 DNA sequence: TGTGCCAGCAGTTCTCGCTATCCCGAGGGAGGCTACACCTTC. It specifies CASSSRYPEGGYTF. V and J are TRBV6-2 or TRBV6-3 and TRBJ1-2; D call uncertain. Trimming removed 4 bases at V and 8 bases at J, with 17 bases between. The germline gives CDR1 MNHEY, CDR2 SVGEGT. This CDR3 contains 14 residues.

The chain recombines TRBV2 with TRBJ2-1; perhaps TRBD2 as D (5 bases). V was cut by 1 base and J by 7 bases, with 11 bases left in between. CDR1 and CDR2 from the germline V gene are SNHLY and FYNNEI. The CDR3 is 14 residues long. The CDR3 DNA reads TGTGCCAGCAGTGAAGTAGGGCGGAGGAATGAGCAGTTCTTC. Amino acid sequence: CASSEVGRRNEQFF.

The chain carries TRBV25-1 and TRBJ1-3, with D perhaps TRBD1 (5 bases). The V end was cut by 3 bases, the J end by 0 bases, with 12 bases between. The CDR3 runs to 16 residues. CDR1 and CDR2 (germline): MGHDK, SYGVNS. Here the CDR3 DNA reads TGTGCCAGCAGTGAGTGGGACTTACGCTCTGGAAACACCATATATTTT. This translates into CASSEWDLRSGNTIYF.

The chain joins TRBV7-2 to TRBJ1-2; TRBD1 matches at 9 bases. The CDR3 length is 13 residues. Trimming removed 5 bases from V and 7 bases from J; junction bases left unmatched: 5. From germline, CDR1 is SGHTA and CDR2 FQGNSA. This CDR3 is CASSPTGGPGYTF. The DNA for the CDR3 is TGTGCCAGCAGCCCTACAGGGGGCCCTGGCTACACCTTC.

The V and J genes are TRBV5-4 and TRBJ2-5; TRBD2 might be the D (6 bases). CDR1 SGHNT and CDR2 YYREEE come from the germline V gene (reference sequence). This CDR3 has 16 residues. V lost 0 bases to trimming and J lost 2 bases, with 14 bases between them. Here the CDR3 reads CASSLVRLGRQETQYF. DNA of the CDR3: TGTGCCAGCAGCTTGGTACGACTAGGGAGGCAAGAGACCCAGTACTTC.

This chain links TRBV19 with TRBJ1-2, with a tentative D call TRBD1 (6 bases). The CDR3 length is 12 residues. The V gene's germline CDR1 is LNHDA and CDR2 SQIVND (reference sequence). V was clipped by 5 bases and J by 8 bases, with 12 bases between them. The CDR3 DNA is TGTGCCAGTAGTCTAGGGGGGCTCGGCTACACCTTC. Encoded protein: CASSLGGLGYTF.

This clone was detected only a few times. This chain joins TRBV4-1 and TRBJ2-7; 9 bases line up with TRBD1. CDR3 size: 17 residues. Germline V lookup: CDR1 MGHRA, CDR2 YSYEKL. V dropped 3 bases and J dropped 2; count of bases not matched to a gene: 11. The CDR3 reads CASSHPTSGTGPYEQYF. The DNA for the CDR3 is TGCGCCAGCAGCCACCCCACTTCCGGGACAGGGCCCTACGAGCAGTACTTC.

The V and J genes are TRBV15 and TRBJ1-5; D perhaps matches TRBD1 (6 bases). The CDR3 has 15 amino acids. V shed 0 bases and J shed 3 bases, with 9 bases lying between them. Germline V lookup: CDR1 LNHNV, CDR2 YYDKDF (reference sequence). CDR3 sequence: CATSRDLGANQPQHF. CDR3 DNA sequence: TGTGCCACCAGCAGAGATCTGGGGGCCAATCAGCCCCAGCATTTT.

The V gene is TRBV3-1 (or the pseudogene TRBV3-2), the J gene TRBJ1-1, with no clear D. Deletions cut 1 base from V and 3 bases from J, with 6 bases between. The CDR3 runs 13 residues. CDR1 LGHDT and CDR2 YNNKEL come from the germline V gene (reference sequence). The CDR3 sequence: CASSQAGDTEAFF. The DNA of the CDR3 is TGTGCCAGCAGCCAAGCCGGGGACACTGAAGCTTTCTTT.

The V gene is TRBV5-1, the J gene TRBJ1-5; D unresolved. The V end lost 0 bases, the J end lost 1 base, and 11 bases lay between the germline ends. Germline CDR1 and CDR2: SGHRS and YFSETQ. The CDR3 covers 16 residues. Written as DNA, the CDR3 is TGCGCCAGCAGCTTGGACAGTTTAGCGAGCAATCAGCCCCAGCATTTT. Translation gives CASSLDSLASNQPQHF.

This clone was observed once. The CDR3 DNA sequence: TGTGCCAGCAGCTCAAACCCGACAGAAAACTATGGCTACACCTTC. It translates to CASSSNPTENYGYTF. The J gene is TRBJ1-2, the V gene TRBV5-5, with a possible D match to TRBD1 (5 bases). V was cut by 3 bases and J by 2 bases, with 14 bases left in between. The CDR3 extends over 15 amino acids. Germline V gene sequence: CDR1 SGHKS, CDR2 YYEKEE (reference sequence).